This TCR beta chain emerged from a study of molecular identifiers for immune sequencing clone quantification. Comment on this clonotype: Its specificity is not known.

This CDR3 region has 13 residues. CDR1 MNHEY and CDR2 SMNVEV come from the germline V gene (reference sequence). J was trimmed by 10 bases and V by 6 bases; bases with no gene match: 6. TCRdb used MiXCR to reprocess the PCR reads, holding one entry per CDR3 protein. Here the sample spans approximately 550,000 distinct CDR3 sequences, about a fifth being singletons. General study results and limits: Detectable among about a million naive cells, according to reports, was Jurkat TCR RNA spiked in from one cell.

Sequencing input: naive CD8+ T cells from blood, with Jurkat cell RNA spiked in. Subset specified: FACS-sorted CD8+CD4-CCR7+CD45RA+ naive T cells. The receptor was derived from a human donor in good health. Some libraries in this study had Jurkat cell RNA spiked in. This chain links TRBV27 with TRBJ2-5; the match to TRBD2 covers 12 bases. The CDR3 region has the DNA TGTGCCAGCAGGACTCTAGCGGGGGGGAGCCAGTACTTC. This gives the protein CASRTLAGGSQYF.